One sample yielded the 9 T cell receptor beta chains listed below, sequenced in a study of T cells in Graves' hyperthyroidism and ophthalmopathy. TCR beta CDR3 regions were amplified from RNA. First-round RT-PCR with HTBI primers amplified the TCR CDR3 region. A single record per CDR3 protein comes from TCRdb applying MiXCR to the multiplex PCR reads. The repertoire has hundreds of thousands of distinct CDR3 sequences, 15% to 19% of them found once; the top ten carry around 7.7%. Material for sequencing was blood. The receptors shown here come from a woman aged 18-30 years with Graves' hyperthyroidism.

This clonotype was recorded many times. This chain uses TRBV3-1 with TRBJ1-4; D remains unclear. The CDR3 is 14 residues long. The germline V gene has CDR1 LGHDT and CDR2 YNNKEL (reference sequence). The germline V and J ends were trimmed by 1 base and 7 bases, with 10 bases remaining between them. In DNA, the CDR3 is TGTGCCAGCAGCCAAGGTACTTACGGTGAAAAACTGTTTTTT. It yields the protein CASSQGTYGEKLFF.

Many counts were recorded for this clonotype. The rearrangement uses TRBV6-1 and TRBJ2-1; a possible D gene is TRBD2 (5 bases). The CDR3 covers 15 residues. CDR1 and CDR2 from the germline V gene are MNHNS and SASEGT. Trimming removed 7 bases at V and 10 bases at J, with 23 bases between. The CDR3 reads CASTSKEEHLGEQFF. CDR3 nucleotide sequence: TGTGCCAGCACATCGAAGGAGGAACATCTTGGGGAGCAGTTCTTC.

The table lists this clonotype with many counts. For the CDR3, the DNA is TGTGCCAGCAGTGGGGACAGGGGGCCCGGCTACACCTTC. Amino acid sequence: CASSGDRGPGYTF. The J gene is TRBJ1-2, the V gene TRBV6-1, with 12 bases that match TRBD1. In germline, CDR1 is MNHNS, CDR2 SASEGT. V was clipped by 4 bases and J by 8 bases; unmatched bases: 2. This CDR3 comprises 13 residues.

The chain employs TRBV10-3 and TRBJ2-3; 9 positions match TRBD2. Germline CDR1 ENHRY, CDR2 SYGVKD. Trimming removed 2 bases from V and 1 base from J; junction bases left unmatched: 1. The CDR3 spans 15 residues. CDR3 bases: TGTGCCATCAGTGAGGCGGGAGGGGGCACAGATACGCAGTATTTT. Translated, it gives CAISEAGGGTDTQYF.

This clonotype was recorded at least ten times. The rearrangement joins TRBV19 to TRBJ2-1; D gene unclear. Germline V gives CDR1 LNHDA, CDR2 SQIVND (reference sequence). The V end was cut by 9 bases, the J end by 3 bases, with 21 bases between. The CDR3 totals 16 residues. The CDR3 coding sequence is TGTGCCAGCTCACACGACCGTGGCACCCTCTACAATGAGCAGTTCTTC. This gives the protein CASSHDRGTLYNEQFF.

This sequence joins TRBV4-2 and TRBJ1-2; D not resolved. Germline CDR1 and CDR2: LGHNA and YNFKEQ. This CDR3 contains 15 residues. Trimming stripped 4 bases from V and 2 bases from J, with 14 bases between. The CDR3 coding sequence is TGTGCCAGCAGCCCCCCTGTGGAGTCGAACTATGGCTACACCTTC. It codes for CASSPPVESNYGYTF.

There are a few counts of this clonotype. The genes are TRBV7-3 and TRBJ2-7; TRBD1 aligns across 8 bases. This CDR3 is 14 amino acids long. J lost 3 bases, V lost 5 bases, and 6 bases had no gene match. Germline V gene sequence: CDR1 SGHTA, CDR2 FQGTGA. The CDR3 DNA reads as TGTGCCAGCAGCACCGGACAGGGCTTCTACGAGCAGTACTTC. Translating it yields CASSTGQGFYEQYF.

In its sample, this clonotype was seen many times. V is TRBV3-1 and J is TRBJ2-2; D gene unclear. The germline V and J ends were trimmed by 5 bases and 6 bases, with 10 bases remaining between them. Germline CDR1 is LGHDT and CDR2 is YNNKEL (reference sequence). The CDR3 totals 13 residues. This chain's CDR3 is CASSGSSSGELFF. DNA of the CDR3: TGTGCCAGCAGCGGTAGTAGTTCCGGGGAGCTGTTTTTT.

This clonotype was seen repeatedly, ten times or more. In DNA, the CDR3 is TGTGCCAGCAGCCAAGTCGCGGGAGATAAAGATACGCAGTATTTT. Encoded protein: CASSQVAGDKDTQYF. The chain joins TRBV3-1 to TRBJ2-3; 7 positions agree with TRBD2. The CDR3 is 15 residues long. Germline trimming cut 1 base from V and 5 bases from J; bases unmatched to any gene: 6. Germline V CDR1 and CDR2: LGHDT, YNNKEL (reference sequence).